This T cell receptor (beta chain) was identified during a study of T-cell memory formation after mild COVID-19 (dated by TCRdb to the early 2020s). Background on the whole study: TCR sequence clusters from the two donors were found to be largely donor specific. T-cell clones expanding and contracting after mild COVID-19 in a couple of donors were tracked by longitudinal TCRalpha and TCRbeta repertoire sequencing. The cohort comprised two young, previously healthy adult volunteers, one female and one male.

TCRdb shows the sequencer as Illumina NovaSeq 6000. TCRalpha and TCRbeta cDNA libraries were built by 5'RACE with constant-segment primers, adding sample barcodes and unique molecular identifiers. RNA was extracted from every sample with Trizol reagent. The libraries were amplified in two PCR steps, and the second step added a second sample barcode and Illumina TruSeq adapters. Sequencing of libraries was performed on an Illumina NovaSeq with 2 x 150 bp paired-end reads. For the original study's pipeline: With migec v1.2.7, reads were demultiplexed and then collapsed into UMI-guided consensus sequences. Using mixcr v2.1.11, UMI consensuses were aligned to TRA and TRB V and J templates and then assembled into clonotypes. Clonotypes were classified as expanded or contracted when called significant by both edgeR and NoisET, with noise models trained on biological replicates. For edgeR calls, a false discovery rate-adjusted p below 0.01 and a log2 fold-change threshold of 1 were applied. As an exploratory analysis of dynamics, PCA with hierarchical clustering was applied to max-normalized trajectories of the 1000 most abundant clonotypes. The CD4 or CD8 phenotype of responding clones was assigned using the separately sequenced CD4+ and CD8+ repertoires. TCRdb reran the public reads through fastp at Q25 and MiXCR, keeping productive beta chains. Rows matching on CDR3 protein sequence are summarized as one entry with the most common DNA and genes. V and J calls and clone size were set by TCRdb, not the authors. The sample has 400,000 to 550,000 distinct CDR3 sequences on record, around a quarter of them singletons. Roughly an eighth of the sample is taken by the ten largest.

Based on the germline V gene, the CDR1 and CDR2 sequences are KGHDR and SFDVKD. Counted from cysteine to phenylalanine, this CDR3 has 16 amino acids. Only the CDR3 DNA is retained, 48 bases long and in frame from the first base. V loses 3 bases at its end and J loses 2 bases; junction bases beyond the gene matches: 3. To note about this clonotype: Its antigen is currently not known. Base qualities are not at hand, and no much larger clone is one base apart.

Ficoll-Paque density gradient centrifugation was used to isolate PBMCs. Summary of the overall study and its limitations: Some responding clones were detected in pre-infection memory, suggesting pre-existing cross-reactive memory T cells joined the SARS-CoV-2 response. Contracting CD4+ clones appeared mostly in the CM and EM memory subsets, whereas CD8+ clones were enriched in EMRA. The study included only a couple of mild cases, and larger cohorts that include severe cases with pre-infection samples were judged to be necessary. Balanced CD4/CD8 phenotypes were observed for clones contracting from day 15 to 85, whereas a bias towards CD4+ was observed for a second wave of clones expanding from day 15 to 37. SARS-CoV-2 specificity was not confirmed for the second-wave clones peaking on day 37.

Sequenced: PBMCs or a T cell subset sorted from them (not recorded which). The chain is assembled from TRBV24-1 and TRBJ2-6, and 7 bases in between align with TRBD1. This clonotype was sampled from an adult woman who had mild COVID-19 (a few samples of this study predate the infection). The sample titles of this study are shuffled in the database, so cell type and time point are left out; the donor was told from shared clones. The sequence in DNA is TGTGCCACCAGTGATGTGACAGGGCCTGGGGCCAACGTCCTGACTTTC. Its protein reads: CATSDVTGPGANVLTF.